The clone carrying this T cell receptor (beta chain) appeared once. Using immunoSEQ multiplex PCR, the repertoire was profiled, and TCRdb retains in-frame clones only, with some absent. Of about 250,000 clones listed, roughly nine tenths are singletons. CDR1 and CDR2 (germline): SGHTA, FQGNSA. Germline trimming cut 3 bases from V and 7 bases from J; bases unmatched to any gene: 3. This CDR3 comprises 14 residues. The record originates from a study of blood T cell repertoires in COVID-19. Looking at the study overall: The United States, Italy and Spain supplied acute and convalescent COVID-19 samples.

V usage is TRBV7-2 and J usage is TRBJ2-3, with TRBD2 matching 11 bases. The source is a man younger than 35 with active or convalescent COVID-19. The sequencing sample was made of peripheral blood. The CDR3 DNA is TGTGCCAGCAGCTTGATAGCGGGAGGGAATACGCAGTATTTT. Protein product: CASSLIAGGNTQYF.